This T cell receptor beta chain stems from a study of cytomegalovirus exposure and HLA in healthy donors. Germline CDR1 reads MNHEY; CDR2 reads SVGAGI. The CDR3 covers 16 residues. As concerns this clone: A junction end diverges from the germline sequence, so it may reflect a read error.

The study ran its PCR with 60 Vbeta and 13 Jbeta primers. The protocol was immunoSEQ multiplex PCR, while the TCRdb copy is restricted to in-frame clones and leaves out a portion. The table has 150,000 or so clones, 65% to 85% seen once. The rearrangement joins TRBV6-5 to TRBJ1-2; perhaps TRBD1 as D (5 bases). Sequencing used PBMCs. The receptor was isolated from a man aged 40-55 years in good health and CMV-seropositive. This chain's CDR3 is CASSYNWVREGYGHTF. CDR3 in DNA: TGTGCCAGCAGTTATAATTGGGTCAGGGAGGGCTATGGCCACACCTTC.